Here is one TCR beta chain with its context. As handled by the study authors: Amplification of reference gene primers provided the estimated nucleated cell counts. The table came from immunoSEQ multiplex PCR; TCRdb's copy has only in-frame clones and leaves some out. V, J and clone size reflect that table, while D and trimming were determined from the DNA. The table records about 480,000 clones, 89% of them present only once. The data stem from a study of blood T cell repertoires in COVID-19. Enrolled during active infection, Seattle patients were then followed longitudinally. CDR1 and CDR2 (germline): MGHRA, YSYEKL. There are 17 residues in the CDR3. V was clipped by 0 bases and J by 0 bases; unmatched bases: 5.

The source material was peripheral blood. The chain joins TRBV4-1 to TRBJ1-3; TRBD1 aligns across 7 bases. The receptor was isolated from a man aged 18 to 30 with COVID-19, enrolled during active disease. This chain's CDR3 is CASSQEGGQISGNTIYF. CDR3 bases: TGCGCCAGCAGCCAAGAAGGGGGACAGATCTCTGGAAACACCATATATTTT.